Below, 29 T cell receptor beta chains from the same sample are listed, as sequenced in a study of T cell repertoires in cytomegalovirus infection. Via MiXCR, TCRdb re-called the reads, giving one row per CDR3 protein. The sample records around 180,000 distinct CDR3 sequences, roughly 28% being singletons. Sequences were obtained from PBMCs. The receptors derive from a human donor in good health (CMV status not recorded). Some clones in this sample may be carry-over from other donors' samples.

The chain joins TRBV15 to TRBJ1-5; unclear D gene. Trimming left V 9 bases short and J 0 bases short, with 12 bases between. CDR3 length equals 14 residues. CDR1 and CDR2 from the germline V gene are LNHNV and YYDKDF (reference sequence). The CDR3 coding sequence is TGTGCCACGGTTATTTCTGATAGCAATCAGCCCCAGCATTTT. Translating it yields CATVISDSNQPQHF. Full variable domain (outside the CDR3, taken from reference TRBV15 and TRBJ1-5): DAMVIQNPRYQVTQFGKPVTLSCSQTLNHNVMYWYQQKSSQAPKLLFHYYDKDFNNEADTPDNFQSRRPNTSFCFLDIRSPGLGDTAMYLCATVISDSNQPQHFGDGTRLSIL.

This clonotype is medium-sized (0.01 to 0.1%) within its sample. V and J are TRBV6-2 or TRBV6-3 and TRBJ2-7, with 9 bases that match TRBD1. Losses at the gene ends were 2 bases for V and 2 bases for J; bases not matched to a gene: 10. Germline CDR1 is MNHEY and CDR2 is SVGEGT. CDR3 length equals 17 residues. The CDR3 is CASSYLRDRARTYEQYF. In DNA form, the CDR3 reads TGTGCCAGCAGTTACCTTCGGGACAGGGCTAGGACCTACGAGCAGTACTTC.

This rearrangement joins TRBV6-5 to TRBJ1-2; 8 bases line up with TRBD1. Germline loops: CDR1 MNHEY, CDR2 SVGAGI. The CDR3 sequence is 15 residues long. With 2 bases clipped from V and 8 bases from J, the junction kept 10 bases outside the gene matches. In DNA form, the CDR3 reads TGTGCCAGCAGTTACGGTCAGGGGGCTAAAAGGGGCTACACCTTC. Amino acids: CASSYGQGAKRGYTF.

The CDR3 loop reads CASSYSVPANTEAFF. In nucleotides, the CDR3 is TGTGCCAGCAGTTACTCGGTACCAGCCAACACTGAAGCTTTCTTT. This sequence joins TRBV6-5 and TRBJ1-1; D call uncertain. This CDR3 region has 15 residues. With 0 bases removed from V and 2 bases from J, the gap between germline ends came to 10 bases. Germline-derived CDR1 and CDR2 are MNHEY and SVGAGI.

CDR3 nucleotide sequence: TGTGCCAGCATGATCCGGACAGAGCAGTTCTTC. Its protein is CASMIRTEQFF. The chain links TRBV2 to TRBJ2-1; TRBD1 might be the D (5 bases). With 7 bases removed from V and 10 bases from J, the gap between germline ends came to 11 bases. The CDR3 extends over 11 amino acids. Germline CDR1 reads SNHLY; CDR2 reads FYNNEI.

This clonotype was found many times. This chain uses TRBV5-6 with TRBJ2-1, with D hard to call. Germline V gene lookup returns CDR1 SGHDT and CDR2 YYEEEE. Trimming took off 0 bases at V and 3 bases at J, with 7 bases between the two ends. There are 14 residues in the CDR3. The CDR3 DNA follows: TGTGCCAGCAGCTTGGTAGGGATCTACAATGAGCAGTTCTTC. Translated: CASSLVGIYNEQFF.

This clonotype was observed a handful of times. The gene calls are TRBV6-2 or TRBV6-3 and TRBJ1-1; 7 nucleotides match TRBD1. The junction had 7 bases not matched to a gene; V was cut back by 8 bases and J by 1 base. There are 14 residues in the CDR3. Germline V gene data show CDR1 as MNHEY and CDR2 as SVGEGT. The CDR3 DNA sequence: TGTGCCAGCGGGACAGCCGACGCGAACACTGAAGCTTTCTTT. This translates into CASGTADANTEAFF.

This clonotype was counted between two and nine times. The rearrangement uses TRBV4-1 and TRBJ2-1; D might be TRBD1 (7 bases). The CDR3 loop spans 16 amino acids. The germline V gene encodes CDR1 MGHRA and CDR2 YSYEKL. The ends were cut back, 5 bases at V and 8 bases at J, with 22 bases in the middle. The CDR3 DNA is TGCGCCAGCAGCAAATTAGACAGGGCCACGGGGGATGAGCAGTTCTTC. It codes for CASSKLDRATGDEQFF.

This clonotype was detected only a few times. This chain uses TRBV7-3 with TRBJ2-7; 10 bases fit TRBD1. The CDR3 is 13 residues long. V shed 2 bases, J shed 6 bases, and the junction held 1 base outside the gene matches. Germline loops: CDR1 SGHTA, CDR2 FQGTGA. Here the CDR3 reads CASSLGTGAEQYF. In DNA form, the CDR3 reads TGTGCCAGCAGCTTAGGGACAGGGGCCGAGCAGTACTTC.

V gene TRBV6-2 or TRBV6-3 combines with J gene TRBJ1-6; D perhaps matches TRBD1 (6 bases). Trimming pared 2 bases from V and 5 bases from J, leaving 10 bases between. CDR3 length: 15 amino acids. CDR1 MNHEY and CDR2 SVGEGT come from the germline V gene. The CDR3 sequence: CASSYQGLNNSPLHF. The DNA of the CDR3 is TGTGCCAGCAGTTACCAGGGGCTGAATAATTCACCCCTCCACTTT.

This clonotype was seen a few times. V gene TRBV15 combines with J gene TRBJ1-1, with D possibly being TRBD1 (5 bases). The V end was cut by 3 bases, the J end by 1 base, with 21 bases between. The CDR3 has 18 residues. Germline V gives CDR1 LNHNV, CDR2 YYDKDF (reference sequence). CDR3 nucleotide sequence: TGTGCCACCAGCAGTCCAAGGGCAGGGAGTTTACAGAACACTGAAGCTTTCTTT. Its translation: CATSSPRAGSLQNTEAFF.

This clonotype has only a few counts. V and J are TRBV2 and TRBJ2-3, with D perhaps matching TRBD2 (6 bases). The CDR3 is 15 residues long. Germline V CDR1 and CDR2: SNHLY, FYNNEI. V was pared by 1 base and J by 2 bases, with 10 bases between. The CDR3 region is CASSEGGENTDTQYF. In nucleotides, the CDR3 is TGTGCCAGCAGTGAAGGGGGGGAGAACACAGATACGCAGTATTTT.

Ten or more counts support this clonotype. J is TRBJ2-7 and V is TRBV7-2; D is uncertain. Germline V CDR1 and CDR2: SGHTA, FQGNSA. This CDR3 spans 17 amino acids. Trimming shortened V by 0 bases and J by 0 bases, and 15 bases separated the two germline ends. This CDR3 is CASSLAGAGPRSYEQYF. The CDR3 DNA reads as TGTGCCAGCAGCTTAGCAGGTGCTGGGCCCCGCTCCTACGAGCAGTACTTC.

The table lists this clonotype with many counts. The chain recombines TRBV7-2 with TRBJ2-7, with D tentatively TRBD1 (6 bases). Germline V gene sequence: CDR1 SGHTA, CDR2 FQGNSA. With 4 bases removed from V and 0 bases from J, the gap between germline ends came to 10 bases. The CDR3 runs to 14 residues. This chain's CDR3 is CASSSTGLSYEQYF. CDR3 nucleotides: TGTGCCAGCAGCTCCACAGGGCTCTCCTACGAGCAGTACTTC. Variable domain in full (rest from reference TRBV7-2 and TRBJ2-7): GAGVSQSPSNKVTEKGKDVELRCDPISGHTALYWYRQSLGQGLEFLIYFQGNSAPDKSGLPSDRFSAERTGGSVSTLTIQRTQQEDSAVYLCASSSTGLSYEQYFGPGTRLTVT.

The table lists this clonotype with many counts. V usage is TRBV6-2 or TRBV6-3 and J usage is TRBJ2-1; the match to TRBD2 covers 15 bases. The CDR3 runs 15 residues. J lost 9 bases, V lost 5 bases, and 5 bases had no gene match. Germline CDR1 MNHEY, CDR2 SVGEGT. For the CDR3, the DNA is TGTGCCAGCAGTCGGACTAGCGGGGGGGTTGGTGAGCAGTTCTTC. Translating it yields CASSRTSGGVGEQFF.

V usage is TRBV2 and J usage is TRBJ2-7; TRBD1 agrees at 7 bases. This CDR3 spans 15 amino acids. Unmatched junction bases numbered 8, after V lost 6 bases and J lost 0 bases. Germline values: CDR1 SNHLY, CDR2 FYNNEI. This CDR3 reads CASSWDRQFSYEQYF. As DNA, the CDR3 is TGTGCCAGCAGCTGGGACAGACAATTCTCCTACGAGCAGTACTTC.

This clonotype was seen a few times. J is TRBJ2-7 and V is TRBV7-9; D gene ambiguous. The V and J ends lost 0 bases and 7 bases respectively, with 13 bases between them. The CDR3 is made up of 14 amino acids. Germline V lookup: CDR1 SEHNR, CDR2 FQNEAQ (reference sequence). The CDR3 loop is CASSLALGSGEQYF. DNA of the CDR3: TGTGCCAGCAGCTTAGCGTTGGGGTCCGGGGAGCAGTACTTC.

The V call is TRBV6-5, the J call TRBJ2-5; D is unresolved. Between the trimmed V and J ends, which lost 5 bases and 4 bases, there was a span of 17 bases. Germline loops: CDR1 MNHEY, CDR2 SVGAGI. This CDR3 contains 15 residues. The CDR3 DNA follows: TGTGCCAGCAGTCCTGAGGTTAAGACCCGAGAGACCCAGTACTTC. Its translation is CASSPEVKTRETQYF.

CDR3 region: CASSLAVASGNTIYF. The CDR3 DNA reads as TGTGCCAGCAGCTTAGCCGTGGCCTCTGGAAACACCATATATTTT. The chain is built from TRBV7-9 and TRBJ1-3, with unresolved D. Trimming stripped 0 bases from V and 0 bases from J, with 6 bases between. The CDR3 totals 15 residues. Germline loops: CDR1 SEHNR, CDR2 FQNEAQ (reference sequence).

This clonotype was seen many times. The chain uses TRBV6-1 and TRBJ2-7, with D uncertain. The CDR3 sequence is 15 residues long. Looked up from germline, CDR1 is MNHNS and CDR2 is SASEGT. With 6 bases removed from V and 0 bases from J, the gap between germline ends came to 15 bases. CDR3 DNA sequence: TGTGCCAGCAGCCCTGACCTTTCCAGCTCCTACGAGCAGTACTTC. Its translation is CASSPDLSSSYEQYF.

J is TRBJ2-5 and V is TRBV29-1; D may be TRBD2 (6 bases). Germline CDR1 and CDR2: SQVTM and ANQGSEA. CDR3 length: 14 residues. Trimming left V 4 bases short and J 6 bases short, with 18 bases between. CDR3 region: CSVGVAARRKTQYF. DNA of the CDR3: TGCAGCGTTGGGGTAGCGGCGCGCCGAAAGACCCAGTACTTC.

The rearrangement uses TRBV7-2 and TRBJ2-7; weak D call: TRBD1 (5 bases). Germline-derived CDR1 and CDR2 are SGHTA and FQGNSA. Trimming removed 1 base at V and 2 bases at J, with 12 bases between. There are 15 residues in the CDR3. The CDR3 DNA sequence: TGTGCCAGCAGCTTAGGGCTTGACAGTCCCTACGAGCAGTACTTC. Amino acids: CASSLGLDSPYEQYF. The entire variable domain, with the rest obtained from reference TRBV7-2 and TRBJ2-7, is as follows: GAGVSQSPSNKVTEKGKDVELRCDPISGHTALYWYRQSLGQGLEFLIYFQGNSAPDKSGLPSDRFSAERTGGSVSTLTIQRTQQEDSAVYLCASSLGLDSPYEQYFGPGTRLTVT.

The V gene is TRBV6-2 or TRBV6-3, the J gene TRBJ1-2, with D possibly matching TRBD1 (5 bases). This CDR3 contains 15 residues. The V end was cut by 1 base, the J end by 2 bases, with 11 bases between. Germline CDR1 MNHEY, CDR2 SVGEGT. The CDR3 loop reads CASSYFDSFNYGYTF. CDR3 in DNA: TGTGCCAGCAGTTACTTTGACAGCTTCAACTATGGCTACACCTTC.

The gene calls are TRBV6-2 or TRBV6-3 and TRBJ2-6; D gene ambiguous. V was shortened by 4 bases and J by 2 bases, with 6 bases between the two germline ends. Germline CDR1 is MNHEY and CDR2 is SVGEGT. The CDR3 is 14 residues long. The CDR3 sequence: CASSLQAGANVLTF. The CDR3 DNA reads TGTGCCAGCAGTTTGCAGGCTGGGGCCAACGTCCTGACTTTC.

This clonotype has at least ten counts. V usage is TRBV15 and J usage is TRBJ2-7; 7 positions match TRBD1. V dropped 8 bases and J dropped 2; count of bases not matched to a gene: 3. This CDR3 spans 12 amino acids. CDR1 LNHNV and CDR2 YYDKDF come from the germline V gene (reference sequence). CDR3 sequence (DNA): TGTGCCACCTCGGGACAGACCTACGAGCAGTACTTC. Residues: CATSGQTYEQYF.

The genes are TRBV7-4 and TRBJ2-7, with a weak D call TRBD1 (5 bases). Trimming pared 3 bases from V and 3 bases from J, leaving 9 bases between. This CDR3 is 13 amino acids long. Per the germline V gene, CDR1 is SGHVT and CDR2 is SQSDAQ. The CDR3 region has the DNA TGTGCCAGCAGCTTGGCACAGGTCTACGAGCAGTACTTC. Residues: CASSLAQVYEQYF. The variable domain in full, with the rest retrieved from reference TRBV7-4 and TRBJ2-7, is GAGVSQSPRYKVAKRGRDVALRCDSISGHVTLYWYRQTLGQGSEVLTYSQSDAQRDKSGRPSGRFSAERPERSVSTLKIQRTEQGDSAVYLCASSLAQVYEQYFGPGTRLTVT.

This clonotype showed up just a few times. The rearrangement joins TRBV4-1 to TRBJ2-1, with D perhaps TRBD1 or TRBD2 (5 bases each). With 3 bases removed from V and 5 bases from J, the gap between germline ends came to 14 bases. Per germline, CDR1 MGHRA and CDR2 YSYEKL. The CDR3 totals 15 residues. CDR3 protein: CASSHSGTENNEQFF. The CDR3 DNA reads TGCGCCAGCAGCCATTCCGGGACGGAGAACAATGAGCAGTTCTTC.

The CDR3 coding sequence is TGCGCCAGCAGCCAAGATGCGGACAGCGGAGATACGCAGCATTTT. Protein: CASSQDADSGDTQHF. The chain links TRBV4-3 to TRBJ2-3; D might be TRBD1 (6 bases). The J call could be wrong; TRBJ1-5 is a better fit for the DNA end. Germline CDR1 and CDR2: LGHNA and YSLEER. CDR3 length equals 15 residues.

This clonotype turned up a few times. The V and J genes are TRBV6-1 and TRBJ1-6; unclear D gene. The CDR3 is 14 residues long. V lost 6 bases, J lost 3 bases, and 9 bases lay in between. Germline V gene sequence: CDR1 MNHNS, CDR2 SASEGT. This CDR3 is CASRDGSYNSPLHF. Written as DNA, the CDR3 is TGTGCCAGCAGGGACGGAAGCTATAATTCACCCCTCCACTTT.